This T cell receptor (beta chain) came from a study of blood T cell repertoires in COVID-19. About the study: The United States, Italy and Spain supplied acute and convalescent COVID-19 samples. T cells, B-cell-depleted T cells, or PBMCs supplied cDNA or gDNA.

This clone has just a few counts. With 3 bases clipped from V and 8 bases from J, the junction kept 4 bases outside the gene matches. CDR3 length: 14 amino acids. Germline CDR1 and CDR2: SGHDT and YYEEEE. The authors' processing: Estimates of nucleated cell counts were drawn from the amplification of reference gene primers. The method was immunoSEQ multiplex PCR; TCRdb's version includes in-frame clones alone and lacks a portion of them. That table gives V, J and clone size, and the DNA gave D and trimming. The data hold more than 100,000 clones, with roughly 85% observed a single time. The rearrangement joins TRBV5-6 to TRBJ2-2, with 10 bases matching TRBD1. The sample taken for sequencing was peripheral blood. The sequence was collected from a man aged 50 or older in a cohort sampled during active COVID-19. Here the CDR3 reads CASSSGQGRGELFF. In DNA form, the CDR3 reads TGTGCCAGCAGCTCGGGACAGGGGCGAGGGGAGCTGTTTTTT.